The 10 T cell receptor beta chains below come from one sample, sequenced in a study of blood T cell repertoires in COVID-19. Data came from immunoSEQ multiplex PCR; TCRdb stores just in-frame clones and leaves some out. The data contain roughly 380,000 clones, over 75% of them singletons. The sample taken for sequencing was PBMCs or T cells enriched from blood (not recorded which). The receptors were gathered from a young man who had recovered from COVID-19.

The V call is TRBV18, the J call TRBJ2-1; D may be TRBD2 (6 bases). Per germline, CDR1 KGHSH and CDR2 LQKENI. Trimming pared 4 bases from V and 3 bases from J, leaving 13 bases between. The CDR3 spans 15 residues. CDR3 protein: CASSQETGVYNEQFF. CDR3 nucleotide sequence: TGTGCCAGCTCACAGGAGACGGGGGTCTACAATGAGCAGTTCTTC.

The chain uses TRBV19 and TRBJ2-7; TRBD1 matches 9 bases. V trimming: 8 bases; J trimming: 6 bases; junction bases outside the gene matches: 11. The CDR3 contains 14 residues. Germline loops: CDR1 LNHDA, CDR2 SQIVND (reference sequence). This chain's CDR3 is CASQLTGDRAEQYF. In DNA form, the CDR3 reads TGTGCCAGTCAACTCACCGGGGACAGGGCCGAGCAGTACTTC.

This rearrangement joins TRBV27 to TRBJ2-7; TRBD1 aligns across 7 bases. With 2 bases clipped from V and 3 bases from J, the junction kept 1 base outside the gene matches. Germline V lookup: CDR1 MNHEY, CDR2 SMNVEV (reference sequence). The CDR3 runs to 13 residues. The CDR3 region is CASSLGQVYEQYF. CDR3 nucleotide sequence: TGTGCCAGCAGTTTAGGACAGGTCTACGAGCAGTACTTC.

The rearrangement joins TRBV7-9 to TRBJ2-1, with 7 bases aligning to TRBD2. V lost 5 bases and J lost 3; bases outside the gene matches: 7. This CDR3 has 15 residues. Germline V gene data show CDR1 as SEHNR and CDR2 as FQNEAQ (reference sequence). CDR3 in amino acids: CASSNSGSVYNEQFF. DNA of the CDR3: TGTGCCAGCAGCAATAGCGGGTCTGTCTACAATGAGCAGTTCTTC. The full variable domain, in which reference TRBV7-9 and TRBJ2-1 provide the parts outside the CDR3, is DTGVSQNPRHKITKRGQNVTFRCDPISEHNRLYWYRQTLGQGPEFLTYFQNEAQLEKSRLLSDRFSAERPKGSFSTLEIQRTEQGDSAMYLCASSNSGSVYNEQFFGPGTRLTVL.

V usage is TRBV5-1 and J usage is TRBJ1-4, with 8 positions matching TRBD1. The ends lost 4 bases at V and 7 bases at J; junction bases unmatched: 15. This CDR3 is built from 17 residues. Germline V gene data show CDR1 as SGHRS and CDR2 as YFSETQ. The CDR3 nucleotides are TGCGCCAGCAGCACGGGCAATAAACAGGGGGGAGGTGAAAAACTGTTTTTT. Encoded protein: CASSTGNKQGGGEKLFF.

V and J are TRBV2 and TRBJ1-1, with no clear D. V lost 6 bases, J lost 3 bases, and 14 bases lay in between. The CDR3 covers 14 residues. The V gene's germline CDR1 is SNHLY and CDR2 FYNNEI. CDR3 amino acids: CASSADGVDTEAFF. As DNA, the CDR3 is TGTGCCAGCAGCGCCGACGGGGTTGACACTGAAGCTTTCTTT.

J is TRBJ1-1 and V is TRBV7-6; weak D call: TRBD1 (5 bases). V lost 9 bases, J lost 6 bases, and 11 bases lay in between. This CDR3 spans 11 amino acids. In germline, CDR1 is SGHVS, CDR2 FNYEAQ. The CDR3 nucleotides read TGTGCCAGACTTACAGGACCTGAAGCTTTCTTT. The encoded protein is CARLTGPEAFF.

The chain couples TRBV6-5 to TRBJ1-1; 7 positions agree with TRBD1. The CDR3 extends over 12 amino acids. The V gene's germline CDR1 is MNHEY and CDR2 SVGAGI. J was trimmed by 5 bases and V by 7 bases; bases with no gene match: 4. The CDR3 coding sequence is TGTGCCAGCAAGACAGGGTGGACTGAAGCTTTCTTT. It is translated as CASKTGWTEAFF.

The chain employs TRBV6-5 and TRBJ2-7; TRBD1 agrees at 8 bases. Germline V lookup: CDR1 MNHEY, CDR2 SVGAGI. The CDR3 runs to 14 residues. V lost 10 bases and J lost 2; bases outside the gene matches: 10. CDR3 DNA sequence: TGTGCCACTAGGGAACAGGGGGTCACCTACGAGCAGTACTTC. Translated, it gives CATREQGVTYEQYF.

The rearrangement uses TRBV30 and TRBJ1-3; D is undetermined. Between the trimmed V and J ends, which lost 0 bases and 4 bases, there was a span of 7 bases. This CDR3 comprises 13 residues. CDR1 and CDR2 (germline): GTSNPN, SVGIG (reference sequence). The CDR3 nucleotides are TGTGCCTGGAGTGTACAACAAGGAAACACCATATATTTT. Amino acids: CAWSVQQGNTIYF. The full variable domain, with the rest looked up from reference TRBV30 and TRBJ1-3, is SQTIHQWPATLVQPVGSPLSLECTVEGTSNPNLYWYRQAAGRGLQLLFYSVGIGQISSEVPQNLSASRPQDRQFILSSKKLLLSDSGFYLCAWSVQQGNTIYFGEGSWLTVV.